The 23 T cell receptor beta chains below were found in one sample sequenced in a study of memory B cells and T cells in multiple sclerosis. These TCRs are of unknown antigen specificity. CFSE-dim autoproliferating and CFSE-high non-proliferating T cells from unstimulated culture were sequenced separately. Pooled replicate wells came from some 5x10^7 CFSE-labeled PBMCs cultured less than 8 days without stimulus. Assay: immunoSEQ multiplex PCR; the TCRdb copy retains only in-frame clones and omits some. The sample contains under 50,000 clones, roughly 80% of which appear only once. The sequenced sample was PBMCs from blood kept in culture. The receptors come from a human donor with multiple sclerosis.

The V call is TRBV30, the J call TRBJ1-2; no definite D call. The CDR3 has 10 amino acids. Germline values: CDR1 GTSNPN, CDR2 SVGIG (reference sequence). The V and J ends lost 8 bases and 8 bases respectively, with 12 bases between them. CDR3: CAGLGPGYTF. The CDR3 region has the DNA TGTGCCGGTTTAGGGCCGGGCTACACCTTC.

This clone was found once. The gene calls are TRBV5-1 and TRBJ2-6; D is possibly TRBD1 (5 bases). CDR1 is SGHRS, CDR2 YFSETQ, per germline. V was pared by 7 bases and J by 0 bases, with 14 bases between. This CDR3 spans 16 amino acids. The CDR3 is CASAVTGSSGANVLTF. CDR3 nucleotide sequence: TGCGCCAGCGCTGTCACAGGCTCCTCTGGGGCCAACGTCCTGACTTTC.

The chain couples TRBV11-1 to TRBJ1-1; D unresolved. The V end lost 3 bases, the J end lost 6 bases, and 11 bases lay between the germline ends. The CDR3 contains 13 residues. The germline V gene encodes CDR1 SGHAT and CDR2 FQDESV (reference sequence). The CDR3 DNA reads TGTGCCAGCAGCTTCGAGGGCCCCGCTGAAGCTTTCTTT. Translation: CASSFEGPAEAFF.

The V and J genes are TRBV6-6 and TRBJ1-3; 9 nucleotides align to TRBD1. The ends lost 6 bases at V and 11 bases at J; junction bases unmatched: 11. CDR1 MNHNY and CDR2 SVGAGI come from the germline V gene (reference sequence). The CDR3 consists of 14 residues. CDR3 residues: CASSSPGQGYAIYF. Here the CDR3 DNA reads TGTGCCAGCAGCTCGCCGGGACAGGGTTACGCCATATATTTT.

The chain joins TRBV6-6 to TRBJ1-5, with D possibly TRBD1 on 6 matching bases. V lost 7 bases and J 4 bases, leaving 20 bases between the germline ends. Germline CDR1 reads MNHNY; CDR2 reads SVGAGI (reference sequence). CDR3 length equals 16 residues. CDR3 in amino acids: CASTQRSRGGNQPQHF. CDR3 sequence (DNA): TGTGCCAGCACCCAAAGAAGTCGAGGGGGTAATCAGCCCCAGCATTTT.

The rearrangement links TRBV4-2 to TRBJ2-7, with 7 bases fitting TRBD1. The CDR3 has 15 amino acids. From germline, CDR1 is LGHNA and CDR2 YNFKEQ. The V and J ends lost 4 bases and 0 bases, in that order; junction bases with no gene match: 6. The CDR3 region is CASSRLTGTSYEQYF. CDR3 coding DNA: TGTGCCAGCAGCCGATTGACAGGGACCTCCTACGAGCAGTACTTC.

The V gene is TRBV4-2, the J gene TRBJ2-7; TRBD2 might be the D (5 bases). This CDR3 contains 13 residues. The V and J ends lost 1 base and 4 bases respectively, with 8 bases between them. Germline CDR1 is LGHNA and CDR2 is YNFKEQ. CDR3 protein: CASSQAEVYEQYF. The CDR3 bases are TGTGCCAGCAGCCAAGCGGAGGTTTACGAGCAGTACTTC.

V usage is TRBV7-8 and J usage is TRBJ2-1, with 8 bases lining up with TRBD2. The CDR3 is 16 residues long. V was clipped by 5 bases and J by 4 bases; unmatched bases: 10. Per the germline V gene, CDR1 is SGHVS and CDR2 is FQNEAQ. This CDR3 reads CASSGMDGGAYNEQFF. The CDR3 DNA reads as TGTGCCAGCAGCGGCATGGACGGGGGGGCATACAATGAGCAGTTCTTC.

This clone is a singleton in its sample. This chain uses TRBV9 with TRBJ2-3; 7 nucleotides align to TRBD1. Unmatched junction bases numbered 5, after V lost 3 bases and J lost 4 bases. CDR1 and CDR2 (germline): SGDLS, YYNGEE. CDR3 size: 14 residues. CDR3 amino acids: CASSEGGAADTQYF. The CDR3 DNA follows: TGTGCCAGCAGCGAAGGGGGCGCGGCAGATACGCAGTATTTT.

This clone was counted between two and nine times. V is TRBV6-1 and J is TRBJ1-1, with TRBD1 as a possible D gene (5 bases). The CDR3 has 15 residues. With 7 bases removed from V and 8 bases from J, the gap between germline ends came to 23 bases. The germline gives CDR1 MNHNS, CDR2 SASEGT. CDR3 protein: CASTERGLGGREAFF. CDR3 sequence (DNA): TGTGCCAGCACCGAGAGGGGTTTAGGAGGGAGAGAAGCTTTCTTT.

This sequence joins TRBV9 and TRBJ2-1; D gene ambiguous. V lost 4 bases and J 5 bases, leaving 4 bases between the germline ends. The CDR3 consists of 11 residues. Germline CDR1 and CDR2: SGDLS and YYNGEE. CDR3 sequence: CASSKDNEQFF. The CDR3 DNA is TGTGCCAGCAGCAAGGACAATGAGCAGTTCTTC. Full variable domain (outside the CDR3, taken from reference TRBV9 and TRBJ2-1): DSGVTQTPKHLITATGQRVTLRCSPRSGDLSVYWYQQSLDQGLQFLIQYYNGEERAKGNILERFSAQQFPDLHSELNLSSLELGDSALYFCASSKDNEQFFGPGTRLTVL.

This chain links TRBV7-9 with TRBJ1-3; TRBD1 matches at 7 bases. Trimming took 5 bases from V and 4 from J; bases not matched to a gene: 8. This CDR3 spans 15 amino acids. The germline V gene has CDR1 SEHNR and CDR2 FQNEAQ (reference sequence). The CDR3 loop reads CASSMRGLRGNTIYF. The DNA of the CDR3 is TGTGCCAGCAGCATGAGGGGGCTGAGGGGAAACACCATATATTTT.

V gene TRBV30 combines with J gene TRBJ1-1; 7 nucleotides match TRBD1. CDR1 GTSNPN and CDR2 SVGIG come from the germline V gene (reference sequence). V was clipped by 5 bases and J by 5 bases; unmatched bases: 11. This CDR3 is 14 amino acids long. The CDR3 loop is CAWARGQAGTEAFF. Written as DNA, the CDR3 is TGTGCCTGGGCCCGCGGACAGGCTGGTACTGAAGCTTTCTTT.

This chain links TRBV14 with TRBJ2-5; D possibly corresponds to TRBD1 (6 bases). The J call could be wrong; TRBJ2-7 is a better fit for the DNA end. The CDR3 runs 13 residues. From germline, CDR1 is SGHDN and CDR2 FVKESK. CDR3 residues: CASSLRDTYEQYF. CDR3 DNA sequence: TGTGCCAGCAGCCTCCGGGACACCTACGAGCAGTACTTC.

This clone appeared a single time. The gene calls are TRBV4-1 and TRBJ1-4, with 8 bases aligning to TRBD1. The CDR3 has 15 amino acids. The J segment lost 8 bases and the V segment lost 4 bases, leaving 9 bases of the junction unmatched. CDR1 is MGHRA and CDR2 is YSYEKL in the germline V gene. CDR3 sequence: CASSPVRGQEEKLFF. The CDR3 bases are TGCGCCAGCAGCCCTGTCAGGGGGCAGGAAGAAAAACTGTTTTTT.

The chain is built from TRBV30 and TRBJ2-3, with TRBD2 identical over 11 bases. Germline CDR1 reads GTSNPN; CDR2 reads SVGIG (reference sequence). CDR3 length equals 18 residues. V lost 2 bases to trimming and J lost 2 bases; unmatched junction nucleotides: 12. This chain's CDR3 is CAWSWGITSGGYTDTQYF. Here the CDR3 DNA reads TGTGCCTGGAGTTGGGGGATTACTAGCGGGGGTTACACAGATACGCAGTATTTT.

This clone is labeled as medium-sized. The chain has TRBV28 and TRBJ1-6; 8 bases agree with TRBD1. V lost 8 bases, J lost 8 bases, and 11 bases stayed unmatched. This CDR3 comprises 15 residues. From germline, CDR1 is MDHEN and CDR2 SYDVKM. CDR3 DNA sequence: TGTGCCAGCTTTGGGCAAGGACAGGGCTATTCACCCCTCCACTTT. It is translated as CASFGQGQGYSPLHF.

CDR3 bases: TGTGCCAGCAGCCTGGGGGGCGTTGCAACTAATGAAAAACTGTTTTTT. This codes for CASSLGGVATNEKLFF. This chain connects TRBV9 to TRBJ1-4, with a possible D match to TRBD1 (6 bases). The CDR3 is 16 amino acids. V lost 4 bases to trimming and J lost 0 bases, with 13 bases between them. Germline loops: CDR1 SGDLS, CDR2 YYNGEE.

The chain combines TRBV6-5 with TRBJ1-3, with D uncertain. The CDR3 has 14 amino acids. V was clipped by 6 bases and J by 1 base, with 10 bases between them. CDR1 and CDR2 from the germline V gene are MNHEY and SVGAGI. The CDR3 DNA is TGTGCCAGCAGAAACCCGCCATCTGGAAACACCATATATTTT. Translated: CASRNPPSGNTIYF.

This clone was seen only once. This chain uses TRBV6-5 with TRBJ2-1, with a weak D call TRBD2 (7 bases). The CDR3 consists of 16 residues. CDR1 is MNHEY and CDR2 is SVGAGI in the germline V gene. The germline V and J ends were trimmed by 0 bases and 1 base, with 10 bases remaining between them. This CDR3 reads CASSYSRGPSYNEQFF. The CDR3 region has the DNA TGTGCCAGCAGTTACTCGCGGGGGCCGTCCTACAATGAGCAGTTCTTC.

V gene TRBV30 combines with J gene TRBJ1-2; D unresolved. Trimming took off 1 base at V and 4 bases at J, with 4 bases between the two ends. In germline, CDR1 is GTSNPN, CDR2 SVGIG (reference sequence). There are 11 residues in the CDR3. The CDR3 loop is CAWSGGYGYTF. In nucleotides, the CDR3 is TGTGCCTGGAGTGGAGGCTATGGCTACACCTTC.

The genes are TRBV7-9 and TRBJ2-1; perhaps TRBD1 as D (5 bases). CDR1 is SEHNR and CDR2 is FQNEAQ in the germline V gene (reference sequence). The CDR3 loop spans 18 amino acids. The V end lost 1 base, the J end lost 0 bases, and 16 bases lay between the germline ends. CDR3 DNA sequence: TGTGCCAGCAGCTTAGGGAGACAGTGGTCCAGCTCCTACAATGAGCAGTTCTTC. Its translation: CASSLGRQWSSSYNEQFF.

This sequence joins TRBV29-1 and TRBJ2-1; TRBD2 matches at 14 bases. V shed 4 bases, J shed 9 bases, and the junction held 5 bases outside the gene matches. The CDR3 has 14 residues. The germline gives CDR1 SQVTM, CDR2 ANQGSEA. CDR3 nucleotide sequence: TGCAGCGTTGGTAGACTAGCGGGGGGGCGTGAGCAGTTCTTC. Protein sequence: CSVGRLAGGREQFF.